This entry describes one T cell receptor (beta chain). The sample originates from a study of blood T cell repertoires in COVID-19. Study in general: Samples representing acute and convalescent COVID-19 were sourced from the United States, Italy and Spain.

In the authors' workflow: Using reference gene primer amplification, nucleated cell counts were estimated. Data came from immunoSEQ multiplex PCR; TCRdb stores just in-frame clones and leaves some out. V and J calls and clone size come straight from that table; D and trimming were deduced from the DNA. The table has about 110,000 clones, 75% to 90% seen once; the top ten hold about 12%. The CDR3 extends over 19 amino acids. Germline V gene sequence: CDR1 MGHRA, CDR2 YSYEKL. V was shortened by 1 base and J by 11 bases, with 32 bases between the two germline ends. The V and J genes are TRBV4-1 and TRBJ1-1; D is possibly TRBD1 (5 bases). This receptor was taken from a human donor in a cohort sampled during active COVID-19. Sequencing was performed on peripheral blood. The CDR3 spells CASSQGGHGSGGFRVDAFF. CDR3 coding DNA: TGCGCCAGCAGCCAAGGAGGGCATGGGTCAGGAGGGTTCAGGGTGGATGCTTTCTTT.